These 16 T cell receptor beta chains originate from one sample sequenced in a study of tumor-infiltrating lymphocytes in primary liver carcinoma. The study co-extracted DNA and RNA from roughly 20-30 mg of unsorted bulk tissue. Total RNA amounting to approximately 460 ng was the source from which TCR beta cDNA was made with a constant-region primer. Nested multiplex PCR, run for three rounds with slightly modified ARM-PCR, yielded TCR beta libraries. Primers for the first two PCR rounds were TRBV1-TRBV30 forward primers and a C-beta reverse primer (about 10 cycles per round). TCRdb itself ran the multiplex PCR reads through MiXCR, one entry per CDR3 protein. This table holds fewer than 250,000 distinct CDR3 sequences, approximately 80% found once. Sequencing was done on a sample of tumor tissue from primary liver carcinoma. The receptors come from a man in his forties with primary liver carcinoma and hepatitis B virus infection.

A word on this clonotype: One junction end disagrees with the germline gene, perhaps due to a read error. The J gene is TRBJ1-3, the V gene TRBV4-3; 8 bases are shared with TRBD1. There are 17 residues in the CDR3. Per the germline V gene, CDR1 is LGHNA and CDR2 is YSLEER. The CDR3 region is CASGQAPGQEAGNTIYF. The CDR3 nucleotides are TGCGCCAGCGGCCAAGCACCGGGACAGGAGGCTGGAAACACCATATATTTT.

This chain uses TRBV29-1 with TRBJ2-7, with a possible D match to TRBD1 (5 bases). Germline CDR1 SQVTM, CDR2 ANQGSEA. This CDR3 contains 13 residues. V was cut by 2 bases and J by 11 bases, with 19 bases left in between. The CDR3 DNA sequence: TGCAGCGTTGAACAGGACAATTCCTATGAGAAGTACTTC. Protein sequence: CSVEQDNSYEKYF.

The CDR3 region is CASSFRPQGNLGETQYF. The CDR3 nucleotides read TGTGCCAGCAGTTTTCGACCACAAGGAAACCTGGGTGAGACCCAGTACTTC. The chain joins TRBV5-5 to TRBJ2-5; D unclear. Germline loops: CDR1 SGHKS, CDR2 YYEKEE (reference sequence). The ends were cut back, 5 bases at V and 5 bases at J, with 25 bases in the middle. The CDR3 contains 17 residues. Full variable domain (remainder filled in from reference TRBV5-5 and TRBJ2-5): DAGVTQSPTHLIKTRGQQVTLRCSPISGHKSVSWYQQVLGQGPQFIFQYYEKEERGRGNFPDRFSARQFPNYSSELNVNALLLGDSALYLCASSFRPQGNLGETQYFGPGTRLLVL.

On this clonotype: The junction does not match germline at one end; this may be a read error. The J gene is TRBJ2-5, the V gene TRBV6-1; 8 nucleotides match TRBD2. Germline V gene lookup returns CDR1 MNHNS and CDR2 SASEGT. The CDR3 contains 15 residues. CDR3 protein: CASGEALRRGETQYF. CDR3 nucleotides: TGTGCCAGCGGTGAAGCGCTCAGGCGGGGGGAGACCCAGTACTTT.

The chain employs TRBV11-2 and TRBJ2-2, with D possibly being TRBD2 (6 bases). The CDR3 runs 14 residues. With 2 bases removed from V and 9 bases from J, the gap between germline ends came to 13 bases. Germline lookup yields CDR1 SGHAT and CDR2 FQNNGV. The DNA of the CDR3 is TGTGCCAGCAGCTTATGCGGGGAAACCTGGGAGCTGTTTTTT. Translating gives CASSLCGETWELFF.

Comments on this clonotype: The germline gene is not matched at one end of the junction; a read error may be the cause. The genes are TRBV29-1 and TRBJ2-7, with D perhaps given as TRBD1 or TRBD2 (5 bases each). CDR1 is SQVTM, CDR2 ANQGSEA, per germline. The CDR3 runs 16 residues. In DNA form, the CDR3 reads TGCAGCGTCATGACAACTGGGACCGGCACTCTCTACGAGCAGTATTTC. Protein product: CSVMTTGTGTLYEQYF.

This chain joins TRBV12-3 or TRBV12-4 and TRBJ1-1; D gene ambiguous. Deletions cut 9 bases from V and 2 bases from J, with 13 bases between. This CDR3 is built from 13 residues. CDR3 protein: CARRIRINTEAFF. The CDR3 DNA is TGTGCCAGGAGAATTCGAATTAACACTGAAGCTTTCTTT.

A note on this clonotype: One end of the junction varies from germline; a read error may be responsible. V gene TRBV29-1 combines with J gene TRBJ2-1; 7 bases are shared with TRBD2. The CDR3 has 17 amino acids. The germline gives CDR1 SQVTM, CDR2 ANQGSEA. The CDR3 DNA reads TGCAGCGTTCAAGGGAGGGGCCTAGCGGAAATCTACAATGAGCAATTCTTC. This gives the protein CSVQGRGLAEIYNEQFF.

This clonotype has at least ten counts. At one end the junction does not follow the germline gene, possibly because of a read error. The chain joins TRBV6-1 to TRBJ2-5; 7 bases line up with TRBD1. The CDR3 is 14 residues long. Germline lookup yields CDR1 MNHNS and CDR2 SASEGT. CDR3 coding DNA: TGTGTCAGCAGGGGTTCCTACAGGGGTGAGACCCAGTACTTC. Translating gives CVSRGSYRGETQYF.

The chain's CDR3 is CAWTVSEDQPQYF. The CDR3 region has the DNA TGTGCCTGGACGGTGTCTGAAGACCAGCCCCAGTATTTT. The rearrangement joins TRBV30 to TRBJ1-5; D gene ambiguous. The end of the DNA aligns better with TRBJ2-3, so the J call may be wrong. This CDR3 spans 13 amino acids. Germline V gene lookup returns CDR1 GTSNPN and CDR2 SVGIG (reference sequence).

This clonotype was recorded only once. A much more abundant neighbour one base away suggests this may be a read error. The chain is built from TRBV28 and TRBJ1-4; D uncertain. The CDR3 runs 12 residues. Germline lookup yields CDR1 MDHEN and CDR2 SYDVKM. In DNA, the CDR3 is TGTGTCAGCAGTCCCAACTACGAAAAACTGTTTTTT. Amino acids: CVSSPNYEKLFF.

About this clonotype: Because it lacks the conserved phenylalanine or tryptophan at the end, this CDR3 is likely a read error. The chain is built from TRBV11-1 and TRBJ2-3; D could derive from TRBD1 or TRBD2 (5 bases each). The V gene's germline CDR1 is SGHAT and CDR2 FQDESV (reference sequence). The CDR3 sequence is 19 residues long. The CDR3 coding sequence is TGTGACAGCAGTTCTGGGGGAAGCTCTGTTGGAGCCCGCACAGATACGCAGTATTCT. Its protein is CDSSSGGSSVGARTDTQYS.

J is TRBJ2-3 and V is TRBV7-9, with a tentative D call TRBD2 (6 bases). Germline CDR1 and CDR2: SEHNR and FQNEAQ (reference sequence). Trimming shortened V by 5 bases and J by 6 bases, and 18 bases separated the two germline ends. CDR3 size: 15 residues. CDR3 protein: CASSDAGRGLDTQYF. CDR3 nucleotides: TGTGCCAGCAGCGACGCCGGGAGAGGGTTGGATACGCAGTATTTT.

In the case of this clonotype: It may be a read error: a sequence one base away is much more abundant. The chain couples TRBV30 to TRBJ1-4; D call uncertain. This CDR3 has 13 amino acids. V was trimmed by 1 base and J by 7 bases, leaving 10 bases between them. Germline V lookup: CDR1 GTSNPN, CDR2 SVGIG (reference sequence). The CDR3 loop reads CAWSGSNCEKLFF. The CDR3 nucleotides read TGTGCCTGGAGTGGTTCGAACTGTGAAAAACTGTTTTTT.

This clonotype was seen a handful of times. The chain is built from TRBV24-1 and TRBJ2-3; no reliable D call. V was clipped by 5 bases and J by 1 base, with 15 bases between them. The CDR3 contains 16 residues. Germline V gene lookup returns CDR1 KGHDR and CDR2 SFDVKD. Here the CDR3 DNA reads TGTGCCACCAGTGTCCGACCCCCAGAGCGCACAGATACGCAGTATTTT. Protein product: CATSVRPPERTDTQYF.

Details on this clonotype: Since a much larger clone is just one base distant, this may be a read error. The rearrangement links TRBV7-9 to TRBJ2-3; 7 positions match TRBD2. The CDR3 has 15 amino acids. CDR1 SEHNR and CDR2 FQNEAQ come from the germline V gene (reference sequence). CDR3 DNA: TGTGCCAACAGCTTCGGCGGGAGCGGACCAGATACGCAGTATTTT. Translating it yields CANSFGGSGPDTQYF.